This TCR beta chain was sequenced in a study of tumor-infiltrating lymphocytes in localized non-small cell lung cancer. Study background: Patients included smokers and never-smokers with various histologies, some sampled after neoadjuvant chemotherapy.

Overall study findings and caveats: Tumor T-cell fraction from TCR sequencing was not associated with recurrence-free survival (p = 0.61).

A note on this clone: What it recognizes is unknown.

V lost 5 bases to trimming and J lost 5 bases, with 12 bases between them. CDR1 and CDR2 (germline): SQVTM, ANQGSEA. The length of the CDR3 is 12 residues. This table comes from immunoSEQ multiplex PCR, and its TCRdb copy is limited to in-frame clones, with some not included. This table holds some 10,000 clones, 60% to 80% found once. The sequence derives from a human donor with non-small cell lung cancer. Sequences were obtained from lung tumor tissue. The chain uses TRBV29-1 and TRBJ1-2; D perhaps matches TRBD1 (6 bases). CDR3 amino acids: CSVLQGRYGYTF. The DNA for the CDR3 is TGCAGCGTTCTTCAGGGGAGGTATGGCTACACCTTC.